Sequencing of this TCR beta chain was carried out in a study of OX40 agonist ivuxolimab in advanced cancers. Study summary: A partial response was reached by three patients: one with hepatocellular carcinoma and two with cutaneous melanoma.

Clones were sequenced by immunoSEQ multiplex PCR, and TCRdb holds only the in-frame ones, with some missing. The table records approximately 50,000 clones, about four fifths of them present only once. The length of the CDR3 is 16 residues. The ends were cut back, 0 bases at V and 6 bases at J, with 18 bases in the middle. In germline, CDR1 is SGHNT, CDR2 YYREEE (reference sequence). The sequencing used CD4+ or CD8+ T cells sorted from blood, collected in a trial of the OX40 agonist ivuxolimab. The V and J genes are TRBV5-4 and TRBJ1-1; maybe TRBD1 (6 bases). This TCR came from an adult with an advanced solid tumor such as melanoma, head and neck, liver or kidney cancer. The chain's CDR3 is CASSLAGTRGAPEAFF. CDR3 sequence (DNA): TGTGCCAGCAGCTTGGCAGGGACCAGGGGAGCCCCTGAAGCTTTCTTT.